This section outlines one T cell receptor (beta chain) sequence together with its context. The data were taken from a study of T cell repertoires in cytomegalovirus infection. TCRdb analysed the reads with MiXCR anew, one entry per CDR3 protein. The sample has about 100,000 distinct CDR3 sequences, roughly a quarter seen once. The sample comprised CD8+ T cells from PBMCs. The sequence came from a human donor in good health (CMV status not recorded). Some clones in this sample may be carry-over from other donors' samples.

The CDR3 here is CASSLGQTTDTQYF. CDR3 coding DNA: TGTGCCAGCAGTTTGGGACAGACCACAGATACGCAGTATTTT. The gene calls are TRBV12-3 or TRBV12-4 and TRBJ2-3; 7 positions agree with TRBD1. This CDR3 is built from 14 residues. J was trimmed by 2 bases and V by 3 bases; bases with no gene match: 2.